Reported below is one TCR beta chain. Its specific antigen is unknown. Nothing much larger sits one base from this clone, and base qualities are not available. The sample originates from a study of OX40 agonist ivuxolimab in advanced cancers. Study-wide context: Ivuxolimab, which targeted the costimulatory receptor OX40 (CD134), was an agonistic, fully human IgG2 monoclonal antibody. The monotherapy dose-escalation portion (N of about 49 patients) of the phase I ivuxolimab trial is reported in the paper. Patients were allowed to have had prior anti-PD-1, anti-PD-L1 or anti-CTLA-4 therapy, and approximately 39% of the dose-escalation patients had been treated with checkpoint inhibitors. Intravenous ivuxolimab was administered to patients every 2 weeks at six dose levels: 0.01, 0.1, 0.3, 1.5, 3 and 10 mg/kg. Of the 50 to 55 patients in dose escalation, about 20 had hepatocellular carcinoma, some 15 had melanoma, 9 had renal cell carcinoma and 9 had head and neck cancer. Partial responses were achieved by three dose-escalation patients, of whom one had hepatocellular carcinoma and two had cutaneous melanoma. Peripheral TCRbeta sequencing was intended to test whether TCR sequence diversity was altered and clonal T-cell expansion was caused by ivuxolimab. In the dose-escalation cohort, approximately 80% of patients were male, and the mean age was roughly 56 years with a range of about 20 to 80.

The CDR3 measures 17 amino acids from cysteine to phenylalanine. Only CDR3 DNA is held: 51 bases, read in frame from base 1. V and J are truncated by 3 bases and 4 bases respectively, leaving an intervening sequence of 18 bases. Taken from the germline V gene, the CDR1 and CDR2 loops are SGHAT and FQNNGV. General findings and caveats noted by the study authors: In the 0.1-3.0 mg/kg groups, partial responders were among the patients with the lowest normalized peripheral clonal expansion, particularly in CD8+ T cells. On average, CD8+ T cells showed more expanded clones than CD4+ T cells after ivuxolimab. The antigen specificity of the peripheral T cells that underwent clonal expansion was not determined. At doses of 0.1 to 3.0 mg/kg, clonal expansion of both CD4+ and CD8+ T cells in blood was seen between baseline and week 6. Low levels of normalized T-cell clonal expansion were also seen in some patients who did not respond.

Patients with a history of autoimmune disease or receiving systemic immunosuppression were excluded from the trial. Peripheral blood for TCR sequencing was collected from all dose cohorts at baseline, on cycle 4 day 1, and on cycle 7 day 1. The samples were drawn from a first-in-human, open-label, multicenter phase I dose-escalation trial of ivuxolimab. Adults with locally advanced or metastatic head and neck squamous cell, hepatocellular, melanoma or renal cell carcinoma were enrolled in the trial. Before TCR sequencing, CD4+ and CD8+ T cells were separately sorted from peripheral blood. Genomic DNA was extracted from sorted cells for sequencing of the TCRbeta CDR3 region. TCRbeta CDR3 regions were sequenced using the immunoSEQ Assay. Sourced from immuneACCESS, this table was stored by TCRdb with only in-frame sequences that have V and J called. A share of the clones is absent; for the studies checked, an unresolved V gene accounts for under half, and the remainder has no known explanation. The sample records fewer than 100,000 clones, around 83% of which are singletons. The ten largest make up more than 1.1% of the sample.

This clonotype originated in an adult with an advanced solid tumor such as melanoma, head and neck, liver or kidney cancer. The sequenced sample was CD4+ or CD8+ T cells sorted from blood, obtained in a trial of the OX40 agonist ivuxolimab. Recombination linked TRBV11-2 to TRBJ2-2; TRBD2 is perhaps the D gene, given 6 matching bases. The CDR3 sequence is CASSFWGGSGGTGELFF. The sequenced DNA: TGTGCCAGCAGCTTCTGGGGTGGTAGCGGAGGCACCGGGGAGCTGTTTTTT.